These 8 T cell receptor beta chains originate from one sample sequenced in a study of spatial heterogeneity in lung cancer. Time point: sample taken at primary tumor resection. From tumor, nontumor lung or frozen PBMC, whole RNA was taken unsorted for sequencing. TCRdb passed the 5' RACE reads through MiXCR, listing each CDR3 protein once. The data contain 160 or so distinct CDR3 sequences, 41% of them singletons. Here the sequenced sample was PBMCs, taken at surgery. These receptors all come from a male donor with early-stage non-small cell lung cancer.

Concerning this clonotype: This beta chain was picked up by a library intended for alpha chains and is off target, so its count carries little meaning. The rearrangement uses TRBV7-2 and TRBJ2-7; D is uncertain. This CDR3 has 13 residues. Germline V CDR1 and CDR2: SGHTA, FQGNSA. Trimming stripped 0 bases from V and 13 bases from J, with 16 bases between. The CDR3 protein is CASSLAGSGVGYF. The CDR3 DNA reads TGTGCCAGCAGCTTAGCTGGGTCTGGTGTAGGTTACTTC. The full variable domain, completed using reference TRBV7-2 and TRBJ2-7, is GAGVSQSPSNKVTEKGKDVELRCDPISGHTALYWYRQSLGQGLEFLIYFQGNSAPDKSGLPSDRFSAERTGGSVSTLTIQRTQQEDSAVYLCASSLAGSGVGYFGPGTRLTVT.

This clonotype has only a few counts. This beta chain came through as a stray read in a library set up for alpha chains, and its size says little. The chain combines TRBV20-1 with TRBJ2-5; possible D gene TRBD1, 6 bases. This CDR3 has 13 residues. Between the trimmed V and J ends, which lost 7 bases and 4 bases, there was a span of 16 bases. The germline V gene has CDR1 DFQATT and CDR2 SNEGSKA (reference sequence). The CDR3 nucleotides read TGCAGTGGCCGGGACATAGGGCCAGAGACCCAGTACTTC. It specifies CSGRDIGPETQYF.

With respect to this clonotype: This beta chain is an unintended read in a library built for alpha chains; its size means little. This CDR3 is CASSSLGGGRETQYF. Here the CDR3 DNA reads TGTGCCAGCAGCTCCCTCGGAGGCGGGAGAGAGACCCAGTACTTC. This chain connects TRBV7-9 to TRBJ2-5; TRBD2 matches at 7 bases. The CDR3 length is 15 residues. V shed 4 bases and J 4 bases; nucleotides not matched to a gene: 9. CDR1 is SEHNR, CDR2 FQNEAQ, per germline (reference sequence).

As to this clonotype: This beta chain lies outside the target of a library built for alpha chains; its clone size means little. V usage is TRBV3-1 and J usage is TRBJ2-7; D gene uncertain. V was cut by 4 bases and J by 3 bases, with 16 bases left in between. CDR1 is LGHDT, CDR2 YNNKEL, per germline (reference sequence). CDR3 length equals 15 residues. CDR3 DNA sequence: TGTGCCAGCAGCCCTGTTCCAGACGCAGGCTACGAGCAGTACTTC. Its translation is CASSPVPDAGYEQYF.

Comment on this clonotype: This beta chain is off target for a library built for alpha chains, so its abundance means little. This chain links TRBV3-1 with TRBJ2-1; 7 bases map to TRBD2. J was trimmed by 3 bases and V by 2 bases; bases with no gene match: 4. The germline CDR1 and CDR2 sequences are LGHDT and YNNKEL (reference sequence). The CDR3 runs to 15 residues. Here the CDR3 reads CASSQRTRFYNEQFF. CDR3 nucleotide sequence: TGTGCCAGCAGCCAAAGGACTAGGTTCTACAATGAGCAGTTCTTC.

Comment on this clonotype: Within a library made for alpha chains, this beta chain is off target, and its count is uninformative. The V gene is TRBV7-6, the J gene TRBJ2-5; TRBD1 aligns across 7 bases. Trimming at V came to 5 bases and at J to 4 bases, leaving 10 bases not matched to a gene. Germline V gives CDR1 SGHVS, CDR2 FNYEAQ. The CDR3 loop spans 15 amino acids. Written as DNA, the CDR3 is TGTGCCAGCAGCCAGACAGGGCAGAGGCGAGAGACCCAGTACTTC. Translating gives CASSQTGQRRETQYF.

Worth noting for this clonotype: This beta chain appears as a stray read in a library generated for alpha chains; its size is not informative. The chain employs TRBV12-3 or TRBV12-4 and TRBJ2-1; TRBD1 matches at 8 bases. The CDR3 length is 13 residues. V gave up 4 bases and J gave up 15 bases; unmatched junction bases: 11. This CDR3 is CASSWGQVGQVFF. In DNA form, the CDR3 reads TGTGCCAGCAGTTGGGGTCAGGTGGGACAGGTGTTCTTC.

As concerns this clonotype: This beta chain turned up in a library designed for alpha chains; as an off-target read, its abundance says little. This chain links TRBV6-1 with TRBJ1-6; TRBD1 is a possible D gene (5 bases). The V and J ends lost 8 bases and 4 bases respectively, with 12 bases between them. Germline loops: CDR1 MNHNS, CDR2 SASEGT. This CDR3 comprises 14 residues. The CDR3 DNA reads as TGTGCCAGCGGTGGGACGGCTTATAATTCACCCCTCCACTTT. This gives the protein CASGGTAYNSPLHF.